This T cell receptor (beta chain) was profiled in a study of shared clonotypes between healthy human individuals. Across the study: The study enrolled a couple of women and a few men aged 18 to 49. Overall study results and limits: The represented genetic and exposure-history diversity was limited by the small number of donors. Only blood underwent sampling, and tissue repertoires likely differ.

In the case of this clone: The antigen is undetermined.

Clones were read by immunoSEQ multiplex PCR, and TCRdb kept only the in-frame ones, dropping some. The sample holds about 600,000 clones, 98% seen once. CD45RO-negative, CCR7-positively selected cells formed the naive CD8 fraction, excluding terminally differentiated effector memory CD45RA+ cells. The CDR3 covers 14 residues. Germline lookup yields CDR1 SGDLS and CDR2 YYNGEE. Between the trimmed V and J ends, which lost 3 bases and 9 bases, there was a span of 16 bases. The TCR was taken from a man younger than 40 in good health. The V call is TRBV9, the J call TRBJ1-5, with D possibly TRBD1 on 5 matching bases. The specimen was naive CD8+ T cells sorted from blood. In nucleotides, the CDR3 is TGTGCCAGCAGCGCATCAGGGTCTAAATGGCCCCAGCATTTT. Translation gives CASSASGSKWPQHF.